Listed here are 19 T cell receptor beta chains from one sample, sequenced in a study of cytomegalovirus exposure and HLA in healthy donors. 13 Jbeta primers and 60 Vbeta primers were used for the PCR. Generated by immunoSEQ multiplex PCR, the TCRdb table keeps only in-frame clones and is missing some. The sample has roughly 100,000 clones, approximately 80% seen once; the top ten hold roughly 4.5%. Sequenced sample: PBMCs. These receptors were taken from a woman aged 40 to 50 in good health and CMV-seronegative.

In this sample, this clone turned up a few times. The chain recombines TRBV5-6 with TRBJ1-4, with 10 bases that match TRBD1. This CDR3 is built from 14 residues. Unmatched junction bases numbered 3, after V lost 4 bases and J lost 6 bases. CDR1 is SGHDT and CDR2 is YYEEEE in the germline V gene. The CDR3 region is CASSGDRGHEKLFF. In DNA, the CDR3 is TGTGCCAGCAGCGGAGACAGGGGGCATGAAAAACTGTTTTTT.

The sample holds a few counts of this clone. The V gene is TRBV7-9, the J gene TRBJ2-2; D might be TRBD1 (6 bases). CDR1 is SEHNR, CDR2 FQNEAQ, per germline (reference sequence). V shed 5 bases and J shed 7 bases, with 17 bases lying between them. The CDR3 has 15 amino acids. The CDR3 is CASSRSQGFVGELFF. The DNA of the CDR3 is TGTGCCAGCAGCCGCTCACAGGGTTTTGTCGGGGAGCTGTTTTTT.

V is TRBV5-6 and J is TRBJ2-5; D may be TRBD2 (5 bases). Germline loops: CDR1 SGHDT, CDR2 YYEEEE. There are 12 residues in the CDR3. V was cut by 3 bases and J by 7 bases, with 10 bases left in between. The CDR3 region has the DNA TGTGCCAGCAGCTCGGGGTTGGGGACCCAGTACTTC. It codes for CASSSGLGTQYF.

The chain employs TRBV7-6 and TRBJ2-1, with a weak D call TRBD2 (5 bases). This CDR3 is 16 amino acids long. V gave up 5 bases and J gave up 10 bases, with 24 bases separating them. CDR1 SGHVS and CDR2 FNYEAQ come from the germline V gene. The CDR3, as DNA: TGTGCCAGCAGCGGAAAGAACTCGGGCAGATCGGGGGAGCAGTTCTTC. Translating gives CASSGKNSGRSGEQFF.

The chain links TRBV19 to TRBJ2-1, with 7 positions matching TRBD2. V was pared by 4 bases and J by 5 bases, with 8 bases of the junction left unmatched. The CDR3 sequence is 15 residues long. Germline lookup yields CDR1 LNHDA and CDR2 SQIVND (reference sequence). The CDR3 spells CASSNGGNPNNEQFF. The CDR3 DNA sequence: TGTGCCAGTAGTAACGGGGGGAACCCGAACAATGAGCAGTTCTTC.

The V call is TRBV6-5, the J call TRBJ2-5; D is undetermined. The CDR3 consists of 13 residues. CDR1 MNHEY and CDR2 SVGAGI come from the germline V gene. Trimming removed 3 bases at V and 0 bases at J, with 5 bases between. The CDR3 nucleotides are TGTGCCAGCAGTTATTATAACCAAGAGACCCAGTACTTC. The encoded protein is CASSYYNQETQYF.

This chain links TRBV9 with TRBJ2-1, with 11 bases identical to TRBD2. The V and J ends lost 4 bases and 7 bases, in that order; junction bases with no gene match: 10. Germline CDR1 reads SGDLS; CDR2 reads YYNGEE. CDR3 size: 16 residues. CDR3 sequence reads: CASSSRASGGINEQFF. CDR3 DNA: TGTGCCAGCAGCTCCAGGGCTAGCGGGGGGATAAATGAGCAGTTCTTC.

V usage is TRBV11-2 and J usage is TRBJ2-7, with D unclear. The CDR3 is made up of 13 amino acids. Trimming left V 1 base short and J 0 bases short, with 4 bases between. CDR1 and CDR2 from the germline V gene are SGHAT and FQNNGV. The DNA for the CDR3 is TGTGCCAGCAGCTTAGCAGGCTCCTACGAGCAGTACTTC. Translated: CASSLAGSYEQYF.

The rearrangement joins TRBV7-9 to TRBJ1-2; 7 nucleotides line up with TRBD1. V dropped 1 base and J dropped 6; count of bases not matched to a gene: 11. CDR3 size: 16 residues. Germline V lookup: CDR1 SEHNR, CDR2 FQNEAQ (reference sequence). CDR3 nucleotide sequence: TGTGCCAGCAGCTTAGTGTCAGGTGAACAGGGGCATGGCTACACCTTC. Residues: CASSLVSGEQGHGYTF.

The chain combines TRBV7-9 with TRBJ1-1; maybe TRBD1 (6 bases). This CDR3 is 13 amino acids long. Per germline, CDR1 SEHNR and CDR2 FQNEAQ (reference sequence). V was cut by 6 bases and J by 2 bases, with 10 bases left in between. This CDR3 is CASSTRGNTEAFF. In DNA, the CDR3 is TGTGCCAGCAGTACCAGGGGAAACACTGAAGCTTTCTTT. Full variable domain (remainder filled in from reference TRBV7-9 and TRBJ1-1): DTGVSQNPRHKITKRGQNVTFRCDPISEHNRLYWYRQTLGQGPEFLTYFQNEAQLEKSRLLSDRFSAERPKGSFSTLEIQRTEQGDSAMYLCASSTRGNTEAFFGQGTRLTVV.

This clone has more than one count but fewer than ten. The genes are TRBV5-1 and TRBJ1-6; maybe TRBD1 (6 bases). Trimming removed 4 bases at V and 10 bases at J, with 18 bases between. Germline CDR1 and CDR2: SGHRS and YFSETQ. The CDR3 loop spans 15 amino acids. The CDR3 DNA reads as TGCGCCAGCAGCACAGGGACGGGATCGAGGTCACCCCTCCACTTT. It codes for CASSTGTGSRSPLHF.

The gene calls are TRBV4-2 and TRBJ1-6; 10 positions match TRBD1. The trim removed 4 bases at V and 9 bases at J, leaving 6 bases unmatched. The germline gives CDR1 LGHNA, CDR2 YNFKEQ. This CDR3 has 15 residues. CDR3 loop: CASSRGTGEVSPLHF. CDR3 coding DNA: TGTGCCAGCAGCCGCGGGACAGGGGAGGTTTCACCCCTCCACTTT.

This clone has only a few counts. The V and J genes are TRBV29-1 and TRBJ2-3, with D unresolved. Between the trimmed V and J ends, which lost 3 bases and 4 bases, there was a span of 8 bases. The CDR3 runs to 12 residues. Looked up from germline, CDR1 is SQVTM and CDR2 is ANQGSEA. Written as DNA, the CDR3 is TGCAGCGTTGATAGGCAGGCAGATACGCAGTATTTT. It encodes CSVDRQADTQYF.

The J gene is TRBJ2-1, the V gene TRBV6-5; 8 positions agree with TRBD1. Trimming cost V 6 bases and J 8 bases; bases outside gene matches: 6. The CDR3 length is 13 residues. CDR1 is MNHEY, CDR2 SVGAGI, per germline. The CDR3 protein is CASRTGVVDEQFF. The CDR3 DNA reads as TGTGCCAGCAGGACAGGGGTCGTCGATGAGCAGTTCTTC.

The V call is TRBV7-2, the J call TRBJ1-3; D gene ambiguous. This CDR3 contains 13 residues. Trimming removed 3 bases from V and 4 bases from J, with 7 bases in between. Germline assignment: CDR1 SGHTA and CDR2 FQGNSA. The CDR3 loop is CASSFGPGNTIYF. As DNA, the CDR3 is TGTGCCAGCAGCTTTGGGCCCGGAAACACCATATATTTT.

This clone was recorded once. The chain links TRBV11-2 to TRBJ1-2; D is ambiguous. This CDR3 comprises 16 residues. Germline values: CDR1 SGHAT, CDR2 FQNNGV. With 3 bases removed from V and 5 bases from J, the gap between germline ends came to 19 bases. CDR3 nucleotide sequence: TGTGCCAGCAGCTTTGGCAGGCTTAGAGAAATTTATGGCTACACCTTC. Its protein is CASSFGRLREIYGYTF.

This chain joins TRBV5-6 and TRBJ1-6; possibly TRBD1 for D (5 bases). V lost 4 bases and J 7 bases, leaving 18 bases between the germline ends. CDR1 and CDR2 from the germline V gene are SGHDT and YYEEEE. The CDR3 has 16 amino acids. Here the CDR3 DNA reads TGTGCCAGCAGCAGGGGCCTACCACGAGGCAATTCACCCCTCCACTTT. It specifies CASSRGLPRGNSPLHF.

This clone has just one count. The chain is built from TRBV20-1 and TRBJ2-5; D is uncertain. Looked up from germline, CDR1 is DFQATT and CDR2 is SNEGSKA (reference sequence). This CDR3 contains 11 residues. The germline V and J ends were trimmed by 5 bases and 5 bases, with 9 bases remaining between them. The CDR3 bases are TGCAGTGCTGATCCGGTGGAGACCCAGTACTTC. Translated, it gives CSADPVETQYF.

The DNA for the CDR3 is TGCGCCAGCAGCTTACAGGATTTTATAACTGAAGCTTTCTTT. Translated: CASSLQDFITEAFF. The gene calls are TRBV5-1 and TRBJ1-1, with D possibly matching TRBD1 (5 bases). The germline CDR1 and CDR2 sequences are SGHRS and YFSETQ. Trimming shortened V by 2 bases and J by 5 bases, and 13 bases separated the two germline ends. CDR3 size: 14 residues.